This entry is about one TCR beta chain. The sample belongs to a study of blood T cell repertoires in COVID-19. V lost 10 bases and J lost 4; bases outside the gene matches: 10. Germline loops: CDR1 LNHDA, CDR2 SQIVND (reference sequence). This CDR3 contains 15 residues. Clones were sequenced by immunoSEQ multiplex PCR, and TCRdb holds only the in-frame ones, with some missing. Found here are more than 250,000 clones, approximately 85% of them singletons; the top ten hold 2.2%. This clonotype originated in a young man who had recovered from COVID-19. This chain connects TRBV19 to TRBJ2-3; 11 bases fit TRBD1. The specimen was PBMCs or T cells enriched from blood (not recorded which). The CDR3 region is CATGRTGGASDTQYF. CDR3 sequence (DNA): TGTGCCACGGGTCGGACAGGGGGCGCGTCAGATACGCAGTATTTT.